This T cell receptor beta chain was identified during a study of shared clonotypes between healthy human individuals. General study results and limits: Generation probability values for non-shared clonotypes were lower than those for clonotypes shared by all four donors.

The assay ran at deep level. Measured with immunoSEQ multiplex PCR; TCRdb has only the in-frame clones, and not every one. This sample has fewer than 150,000 clones; about 70% occur once, and the top ten carry under 30%. This clone was counted many times. Antigen unknown. CDR1 and CDR2 from the germline V gene are SQVTM and ANQGSEA. The CDR3 has 14 amino acids. V was clipped by 3 bases and J by 3 bases, with 15 bases between them. The sample taken for sequencing was memory CD8+ T cells sorted from blood. The sample's subset: CD45RO+ cells pooled with CCR7-negative TemRA cells. This chain connects TRBV29-1 to TRBJ2-7, with D possibly being TRBD2 (5 bases). This clonotype was obtained from a woman aged 25 to 39 in good health. CDR3 sequence reads: CSVEGASSVYEQYF. The CDR3 DNA reads as TGCAGCGTTGAGGGAGCCAGCTCAGTCTACGAGCAGTACTTC.